Following are 10 T cell receptor beta chains from one sample sequenced in a study of OX40 agonist ivuxolimab in advanced cancers. Some clones are missing from TCRdb's copy, which holds only in-frame ones; the method was immunoSEQ multiplex PCR. Altogether nearly 80,000 clones are present, approximately 94% being singletons, with the ten largest covering over 9%. Sample: CD4+ or CD8+ T cells sorted from blood, taken in a trial of the OX40 agonist ivuxolimab. The source is an adult with an advanced solid tumor such as melanoma, head and neck, liver or kidney cancer.

J is TRBJ1-2 and V is TRBV14; perhaps TRBD1 as D (6 bases). The V gene lost 3 bases and the J gene lost 4 bases, with 12 bases spanning the gap. Germline V gene data show CDR1 as SGHDN and CDR2 as FVKESK. This CDR3 comprises 14 residues. CDR3 DNA: TGTGCCAGCAGCCACGGGGGCCAGTCCTATGGCTACACCTTC. Translating it yields CASSHGGQSYGYTF.

The chain uses TRBV5-8 and TRBJ1-5; TRBD1 might be the D (5 bases). CDR3 size: 14 residues. Germline values: CDR1 SGHTS, CDR2 YDEGEE. V lost 4 bases, J lost 7 bases, and 15 bases lay in between. Written as DNA, the CDR3 is TGTGCCAGCAGCCCGGGCCAGGGCGGACAGCCCCAGCATTTT. Protein: CASSPGQGGQPQHF. Full variable domain (missing parts from reference TRBV5-8 and TRBJ1-5): EAGVTQSPTHLIKTRGQQATLRCSPISGHTSVYWYQQALGLGLQFLLWYDEGEERNRGNFPPRFSGRQFPNYSSELNVNALELEDSALYLCASSPGQGGQPQHFGDGTRLSIL.

The rearrangement joins TRBV6-5 to TRBJ2-5; D is possibly TRBD2 (5 bases). With 2 bases removed from V and 4 bases from J, the gap between germline ends came to 14 bases. CDR3 length equals 15 residues. Per the germline V gene, CDR1 is MNHEY and CDR2 is SVGAGI. The DNA of the CDR3 is TGTGCCAGCAGTTACGGTCTGGGGAGTCGAGAGACCCAGTACTTC. It yields the protein CASSYGLGSRETQYF.

This rearrangement joins TRBV7-9 to TRBJ1-5; D is unresolved. The CDR3 runs 12 residues. The germline V gene has CDR1 SEHNR and CDR2 FQNEAQ (reference sequence). Between the trimmed V and J ends, which lost 2 bases and 5 bases, there was a span of 4 bases. CDR3 protein: CASSLLDQPQHF. Written as DNA, the CDR3 is TGTGCCAGCAGCTTATTAGATCAGCCCCAGCATTTT.

This chain joins TRBV5-4 and TRBJ2-5; D gene unclear. Between the trimmed V and J ends, which lost 2 bases and 4 bases, there was a span of 12 bases. The V gene's germline CDR1 is SGHNT and CDR2 YYREEE (reference sequence). The CDR3 is 14 residues long. The CDR3 protein is CASSFYGLGETQYF. CDR3 DNA: TGTGCCAGCAGCTTTTACGGGTTGGGAGAGACCCAGTACTTC.

The rearrangement uses TRBV27 and TRBJ1-1; 7 bases line up with TRBD1. The germline gives CDR1 MNHEY, CDR2 SMNVEV (reference sequence). Unmatched junction bases numbered 4, after V lost 4 bases and J lost 2 bases. The length of the CDR3 is 14 residues. The CDR3 region has the DNA TGTGCCAGCAGTTGGTCAGGGGGAAACACTGAAGCTTTCTTT. It is translated as CASSWSGGNTEAFF.

The chain has TRBV28 and TRBJ1-2, with TRBD1 as a possible D gene (5 bases). CDR3 length: 16 amino acids. The germline CDR1 and CDR2 sequences are MDHEN and SYDVKM. Between the trimmed V and J ends, which lost 4 bases and 3 bases, there was a span of 18 bases. CDR3 protein: CASSYTLQGGDYGYTF. The CDR3 DNA follows: TGTGCCAGCAGTTATACCCTTCAGGGCGGCGACTATGGCTACACCTTC.

V is TRBV2 and J is TRBJ2-1; perhaps TRBD1 as D (7 bases). The CDR3 is made up of 12 amino acids. V was shortened by 7 bases and J by 8 bases, with 12 bases between the two germline ends. Germline lookup yields CDR1 SNHLY and CDR2 FYNNEI. The CDR3 spells CASTDREDEQFF. The DNA for the CDR3 is TGTGCCAGCACAGACAGGGAGGATGAGCAGTTCTTC. Together with reference TRBV2 and TRBJ2-1, the CDR3 gives the full variable domain: EPEVTQTPSHQVTQMGQEVILRCVPISNHLYFYWYRQILGQKVEFLVSFYNNEISEKSEIFDDQFSVERPDGSNFTLKIRSTKLEDSAMYFCASTDREDEQFFGPGTRLTVL.

CDR3 sequence reads: CASGTGNTGELFF. CDR3 nucleotides: TGTGCCTCCGGGACAGGGAACACCGGGGAGCTGTTTTTT. The chain links TRBV30 to TRBJ2-2; 8 nucleotides match TRBD1. CDR1 is GTSNPN, CDR2 SVGIG, per germline (reference sequence). The CDR3 is 13 residues long. V shed 7 bases and J 1 base; nucleotides not matched to a gene: 2.

The J gene is TRBJ1-6, the V gene TRBV2; D gene ambiguous. V lost 2 bases and J 0 bases, leaving 8 bases between the germline ends. The CDR3 spans 16 residues. In germline, CDR1 is SNHLY, CDR2 FYNNEI. CDR3 DNA: TGTGCCAGCAGTGAACAACAGAACTCCTATAATTCACCCCTCCACTTT. The encoded protein is CASSEQQNSYNSPLHF.